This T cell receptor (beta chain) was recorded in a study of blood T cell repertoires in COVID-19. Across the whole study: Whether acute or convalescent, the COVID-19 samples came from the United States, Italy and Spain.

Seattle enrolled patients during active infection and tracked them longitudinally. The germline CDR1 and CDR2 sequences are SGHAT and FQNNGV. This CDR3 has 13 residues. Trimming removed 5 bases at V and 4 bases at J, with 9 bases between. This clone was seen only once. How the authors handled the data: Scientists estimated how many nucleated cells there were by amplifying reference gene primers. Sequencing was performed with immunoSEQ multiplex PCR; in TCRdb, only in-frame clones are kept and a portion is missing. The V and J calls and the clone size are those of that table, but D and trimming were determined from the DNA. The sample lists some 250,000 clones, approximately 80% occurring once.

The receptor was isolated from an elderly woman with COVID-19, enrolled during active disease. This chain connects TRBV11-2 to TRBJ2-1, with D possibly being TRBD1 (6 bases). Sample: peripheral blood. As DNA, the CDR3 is TGTGCCAGCAGCCCGGACAGTTACAATGAGCAGTTCTTC. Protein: CASSPDSYNEQFF.